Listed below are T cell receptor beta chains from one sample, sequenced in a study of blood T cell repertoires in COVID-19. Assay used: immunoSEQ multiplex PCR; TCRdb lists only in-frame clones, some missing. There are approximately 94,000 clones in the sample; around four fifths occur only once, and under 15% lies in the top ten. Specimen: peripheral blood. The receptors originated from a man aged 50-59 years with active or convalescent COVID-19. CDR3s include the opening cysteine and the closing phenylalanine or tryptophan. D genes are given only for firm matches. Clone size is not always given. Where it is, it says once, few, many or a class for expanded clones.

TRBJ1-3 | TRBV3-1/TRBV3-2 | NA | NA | TGTGCCAGCAGCCAAGAGGGGACTTGGAACACCATATATTTT | CASSQEGTWNTIYF
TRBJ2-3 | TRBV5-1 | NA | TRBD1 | TGCGCCAGCAGCGGAAGACAGGGGGGAGATACGCAGTATTTT | CASSGRQGGDTQYF
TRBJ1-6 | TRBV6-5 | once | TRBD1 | TGTGCCAGCGGGATCAGGGGGCGCGGGTCACCCCTCCACTTT | CASGIRGRGSPLHF
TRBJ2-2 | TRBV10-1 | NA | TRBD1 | TGCGCCAGCAGTGAGGACAGGGCCACCGGGGAGCTGTTTTTT | CASSEDRATGELFF
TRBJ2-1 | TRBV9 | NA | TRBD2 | TGTGCCAGCGCGGGACTAGCGGGTTTTAATGAGCAGTTCTTC | CASAGLAGFNEQFF
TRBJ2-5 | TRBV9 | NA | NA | TGTGCCAGCAGCGTAAGTCGGGGGTATAGGGAAGAGACCCAGTACTTC | CASSVSRGYREETQYF
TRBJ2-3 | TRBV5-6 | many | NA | TGTGCCAGCAGCTTGGCGGAGATGTTAGATACGCAGTATTTT | CASSLAEMLDTQYF
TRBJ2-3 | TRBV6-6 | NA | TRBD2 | TGTGCCAGCAGTTACCCTAGCGGGCGGGCCACAGATACGCAGTATTTT | CASSYPSGRATDTQYF
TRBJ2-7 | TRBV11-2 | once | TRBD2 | TGTGCCAGCAGCGGCGGGACGGGACTAGACGGCGAGCAGTACTTC | CASSGGTGLDGEQYF
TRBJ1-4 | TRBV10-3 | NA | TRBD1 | TGTGCCATCAGTCCCCTGGACAGGGGATCCACTAATGAAAAACTGTTTTTT | CAISPLDRGSTNEKLFF
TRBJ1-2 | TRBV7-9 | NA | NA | TGTGCCAGCAGCTTAAATCTAGACTACACCTTC | CASSLNLDYTF
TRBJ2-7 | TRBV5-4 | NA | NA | TGTGCCAGCAGCTTGACGGGCTACGAGCAGTACTTC | CASSLTGYEQYF
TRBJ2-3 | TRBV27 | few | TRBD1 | TGTGCCAGCAGTTTGGTGACAGGGGTATCAGATACGCAGTATTTT | CASSLVTGVSDTQYF
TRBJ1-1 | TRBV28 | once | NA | TGTGCCAGCAGACGCACAGGTGAAACTCTGAACACTGAAGCTTTCTTT | CASRRTGETLNTEAFF
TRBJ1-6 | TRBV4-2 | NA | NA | TGTGCCAGCAGCCAGCAGGGGAACAATTCACCCCTCCACTTT | CASSQQGNNSPLHF
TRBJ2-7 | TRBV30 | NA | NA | TGTGCCTGGACAGATACACACTACTCCTACGAGCAGTACTTC | CAWTDTHYSYEQYF
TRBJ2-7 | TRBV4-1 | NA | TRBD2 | TGCGCCACCTCCATTCTAGCGGGAGGATACGAGCAGTACTTC | CATSILAGGYEQYF
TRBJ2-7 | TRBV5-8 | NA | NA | TGTGCCAGCGGCACAGGGCACGAGCAGTACTTC | CASGTGHEQYF
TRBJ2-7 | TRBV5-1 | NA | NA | TGCGCCAGCAGCTTGGGACAGCGCTACGAGCAGTACTTC | CASSLGQRYEQYF
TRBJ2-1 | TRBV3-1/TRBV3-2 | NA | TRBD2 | TGTGCCAGCAGGAAGGCGGGAGGGCCTCTTCGATCTGAGCAGTTCTTC | CASRKAGGPLRSEQFF
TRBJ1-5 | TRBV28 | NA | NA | TGTGCCAGCGAGTGGGGCTTCGATCAGCCCCAGCATTTT | CASEWGFDQPQHF
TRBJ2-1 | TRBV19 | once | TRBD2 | TGTGCCAGTAGTTCCAGGACTAGCGACTTCTACAATGAGCAGTTCTTC | CASSSRTSDFYNEQFF
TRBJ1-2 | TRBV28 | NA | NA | TGTGCCAGCAGTTCCGGGTCTGGAGCCTCTAACTATGGCTACACCTTC | CASSSGSGASNYGYTF
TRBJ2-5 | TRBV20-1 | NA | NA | TGCAGTGCGCCCTTCAGGGAGACCCAGTACTTC | CSAPFRETQYF
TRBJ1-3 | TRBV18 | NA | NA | TGTGCCAGCTCACCACCAAACCCCGGGTTGAACACCATATATTTT | CASSPPNPGLNTIYF
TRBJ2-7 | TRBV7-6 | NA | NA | TGTGCCAGCAGCCCGCCGGGACACAAGTACTTC | CASSPPGHKYF
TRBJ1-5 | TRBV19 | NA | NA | TGTGCCAGTGCCTTGGACCGGCGCAGGGATAGCAATCAGCCCCAGCATTTT | CASALDRRRDSNQPQHF
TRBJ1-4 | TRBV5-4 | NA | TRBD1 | TGTGCCAGCAGCGAAGGAGGACAGGGGTTGAATTATGAAAAACTGTTTTTT | CASSEGGQGLNYEKLFF
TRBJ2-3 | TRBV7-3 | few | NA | TGTGCCAGCAGCTTTCGTCCCGGACTACTCGATACGCAGTATTTT | CASSFRPGLLDTQYF
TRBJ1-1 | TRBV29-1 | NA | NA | TGCAGCGCAGGGAGCACTGAAGCTTTCTTT | CSAGSTEAFF
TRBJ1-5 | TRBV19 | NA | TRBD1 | TGTGCCAGTCAAAGACAGGGAAATAGCAATCAGCCCCAGCATTTT | CASQRQGNSNQPQHF
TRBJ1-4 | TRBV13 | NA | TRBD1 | TGTGCCAGCAGCGACCGGGACAGTGAAAAACTGTTTTTT | CASSDRDSEKLFF
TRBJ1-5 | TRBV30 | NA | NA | TGTGCCTGGAGTGTACAGAAGTATCAGCCCCAGCATTTT | CAWSVQKYQPQHF
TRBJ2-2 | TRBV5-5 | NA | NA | TGTGCCAGCAGCCCCGGGAACGAGCTGTTTTTT | CASSPGNELFF
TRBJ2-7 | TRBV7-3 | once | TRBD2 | TGTGCCAGCAGCTTAGGGGGGGTTAACGTAGACGAGCAGTACTTC | CASSLGGVNVDEQYF
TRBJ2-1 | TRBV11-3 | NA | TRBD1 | TGTGCCAGCAGCTTAGAGGGGACAGCCTACAATGAGCAGTTCTTC | CASSLEGTAYNEQFF
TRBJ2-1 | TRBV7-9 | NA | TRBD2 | TGTGCCAGCAGCTCAGGACTAGCGGGCTACAATGAGCAGTTCTTC | CASSSGLAGYNEQFF
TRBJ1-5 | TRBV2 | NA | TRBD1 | TGTGCCAGCAGGACCGGGACAGGGGGCAATCAGCCCCAGCATTTT | CASRTGTGGNQPQHF
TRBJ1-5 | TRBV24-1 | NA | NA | TGTGCCACCAGTGATTTTTTACGGGATCAGCCCCAGCATTTT | CATSDFLRDQPQHF
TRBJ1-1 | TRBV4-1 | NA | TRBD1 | TGCGCCAGCAGCCAAGATCACAGGGGGAACACTGAAGCTTTCTTT | CASSQDHRGNTEAFF
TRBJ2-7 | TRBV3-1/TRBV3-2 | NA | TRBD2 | TGTGCCAGCAGCCAAGATCTATCAGCGGGAGCCTACGAGCAGTACTTC | CASSQDLSAGAYEQYF
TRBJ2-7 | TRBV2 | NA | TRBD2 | TGTGCCAGCAGTGAGATCAGCGGGAGACTCGAGCAGTACTTC | CASSEISGRLEQYF
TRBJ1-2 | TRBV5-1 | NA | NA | TGCGCCAGCAGCCCCGGAACCGGGGATCACTATGGCTACACCTTC | CASSPGTGDHYGYTF
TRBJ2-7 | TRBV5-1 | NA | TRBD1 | TGCGCCAGCAGCTTAACAGGGGGCTACGAGCAGTACTTC | CASSLTGGYEQYF
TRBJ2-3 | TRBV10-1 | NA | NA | TGCGCCAGCAAGGAGGGAGATACGCAGTATTTT | CASKEGDTQYF
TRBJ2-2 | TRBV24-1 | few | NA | TGTGCCACCAGTGATTTCGTCCAGGGAAACACCGGGGAGCTGTTTTTT | CATSDFVQGNTGELFF
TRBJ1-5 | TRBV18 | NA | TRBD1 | TGTGCCAGCTCAAGGACAGGGGACAATCAGCCCCAGCATTTT | CASSRTGDNQPQHF
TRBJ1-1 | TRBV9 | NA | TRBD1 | TGTGCCAGCAGCGAACAGGACAGGGAAGCTTTCTTT | CASSEQDREAFF